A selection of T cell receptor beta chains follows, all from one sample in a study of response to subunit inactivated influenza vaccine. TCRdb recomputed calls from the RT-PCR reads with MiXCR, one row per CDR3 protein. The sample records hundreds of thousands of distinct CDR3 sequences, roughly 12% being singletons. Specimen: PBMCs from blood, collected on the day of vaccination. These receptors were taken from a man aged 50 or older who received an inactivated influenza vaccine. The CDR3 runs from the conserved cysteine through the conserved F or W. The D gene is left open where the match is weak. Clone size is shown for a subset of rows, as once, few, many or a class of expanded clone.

CDR3 protein: CASSLEGYNSPLHF
CDR3 DNA: TGCGCCAGCAGCTTGGAAGGGTATAATTCACCCCTCCACTTT
J gene: TRBJ1-6
clone size: many
D gene: .
V gene: TRBV5-1

CDR3 protein: CSARSGFAYEQYF
CDR3 DNA: TGCAGTGCTAGGTCGGGGTTTGCCTACGAGCAGTACTTC
J gene: TRBJ2-7
clone size: few
D gene: .
V gene: TRBV20-1

CDR3 protein: CASSLDGHSYNSPLHF
CDR3 DNA: TGTGCCAGCAGTTTAGATGGGCACTCCTATAATTCACCCCTCCACTTT
J gene: TRBJ1-6
clone size: .
D gene: .
V gene: TRBV28

CDR3 protein: CASSLARSRELLVDRKETQYF
CDR3 DNA: TGTGCCAGCAGCTTAGCGCGGAGTCGGGAGCTTTTGGTGGACAGAAAAGAGACCCAGTACTTC
J gene: TRBJ2-5
clone size: .
D gene: .
V gene: TRBV7-6

CDR3 protein: CASSQVPGLAHEQYF
CDR3 DNA: TGCGCCAGCAGCCAAGTACCCGGACTAGCCCACGAGCAGTACTTC
J gene: TRBJ2-7
clone size: few
D gene: TRBD2
V gene: TRBV4-3

CDR3 protein: CASSQIAGGLTDTQYF
CDR3 DNA: TGCGCCAGCAGCCAGATAGCGGGGGGGCTCACAGATACGCAGTATTTT
J gene: TRBJ2-3
clone size: few
D gene: TRBD2
V gene: TRBV4-3

CDR3 protein: CASSVGSNRYYGYTF
CDR3 DNA: TGTGCCAGCAGCGTCGGGAGCAACAGGTACTATGGCTACACCTTC
J gene: TRBJ1-2
clone size: few
D gene: .
V gene: TRBV3-1

CDR3 protein: CASSPPSGQGREQYF
CDR3 DNA: TGCGCCAGCAGCCCCCCAAGTGGACAGGGACGCGAGCAGTACTTC
J gene: TRBJ2-7
clone size: .
D gene: TRBD1
V gene: TRBV5-1

CDR3 protein: CASSPPTGQGYGYTF
CDR3 DNA: TGTGCCAGCTCACCACCGACTGGACAGGGCTATGGCTACACCTTC
J gene: TRBJ1-2
clone size: few
D gene: TRBD1
V gene: TRBV18

CDR3 protein: CASSRGGSFDEQFF
CDR3 DNA: TGTGCCAGTAGTCGGGGCGGGAGTTTCGATGAGCAGTTCTTC
J gene: TRBJ2-1
clone size: .
D gene: TRBD2
V gene: TRBV19

CDR3 protein: CASSQVEDRIYGYTF
CDR3 DNA: TGCGCCAGCAGCCAAGTCGAGGACAGAATCTATGGCTACACCTTC
J gene: TRBJ1-2
clone size: few
D gene: .
V gene: TRBV4-3

CDR3 protein: CSASKGLADEQFF
CDR3 DNA: TGCAGTGCTAGCAAGGGACTCGCGGATGAGCAGTTCTTC
J gene: TRBJ2-1
clone size: .
D gene: .
V gene: TRBV20-1

CDR3 protein: CATTDGSGSRSEQYF
CDR3 DNA: TGTGCCACGACGGATGGGAGCGGGAGTAGGAGCGAGCAGTACTTC
J gene: TRBJ2-7
clone size: many
D gene: TRBD2
V gene: TRBV6-2/TRBV6-3

CDR3 protein: CASSLESISSYNEQFF
CDR3 DNA: TGTGCCAGCAGCTTAGAGTCGATCAGCTCCTACAATGAGCAGTTCTTC
J gene: TRBJ2-1
clone size: few
D gene: .
V gene: TRBV7-9

CDR3 protein: CSARALAGGFSYNEQFF
CDR3 DNA: TGCAGTGCTAGGGCGCTAGCGGGGGGGTTCTCCTACAATGAGCAGTTCTTC
J gene: TRBJ2-1
clone size: .
D gene: TRBD2
V gene: TRBV20-1

CDR3 protein: CASSGTGGVGETQYF
CDR3 DNA: TGTGCCAGTAGTGGGACAGGGGGAGTTGGAGAGACCCAGTACTTC
J gene: TRBJ2-5
clone size: .
D gene: TRBD1
V gene: TRBV19

CDR3 protein: CAISGRDRYTDTQYF
CDR3 DNA: TGTGCCATCAGTGGCCGGGACCGCTACACAGATACGCAGTATTTT
J gene: TRBJ2-3
clone size: .
D gene: .
V gene: TRBV10-3

CDR3 protein: CASMGLAPYNEQFF
CDR3 DNA: TGTGCCAGCATGGGGCTAGCGCCTTACAATGAGCAGTTCTTC
J gene: TRBJ2-1
clone size: many
D gene: .
V gene: TRBV6-2/TRBV6-3

CDR3 protein: CSARDDKETQYF
CDR3 DNA: TGCAGTGCTAGAGATGACAAAGAGACCCAGTACTTC
J gene: TRBJ2-5
clone size: many
D gene: .
V gene: TRBV20-1

CDR3 protein: CASSLREGFYEQYF
CDR3 DNA: TGTGCCAGCAGTTTGAGGGAGGGCTTCTACGAGCAGTACTTC
J gene: TRBJ2-7
clone size: few
D gene: TRBD2
V gene: TRBV27

CDR3 protein: CSTRVVTGAGTGELFF
CDR3 DNA: TGCAGTACTAGAGTCGTGACAGGGGCTGGCACCGGGGAGCTGTTTTTT
J gene: TRBJ2-2
clone size: .
D gene: TRBD1
V gene: TRBV20-1

CDR3 protein: CASSSPGTSGSYEQYF
CDR3 DNA: TGTGCCAGCAGCTCCCCCGGGACTAGCGGGAGCTACGAGCAGTACTTC
J gene: TRBJ2-7
clone size: .
D gene: TRBD2
V gene: TRBV7-9

CDR3 protein: CASSYVGSAYEQYF
CDR3 DNA: TGTGCCAGCAGTTATGTGGGCAGCGCCTACGAGCAGTACTTC
J gene: TRBJ2-7
clone size: few
D gene: .
V gene: TRBV6-2/TRBV6-3

CDR3 protein: CASSWGLGLAIPKNIQYF
CDR3 DNA: TGTGCCAGCAGTTGGGGGTTGGGACTAGCGATCCCCAAAAACATTCAGTACTTC
J gene: TRBJ2-4
clone size: few
D gene: TRBD2
V gene: TRBV6-2/TRBV6-3

CDR3 protein: CASSQRGSTDTQYF
CDR3 DNA: TGTGCCAGCAGCCAGAGGGGCAGCACAGATACGCAGTATTTT
J gene: TRBJ2-3
clone size: many
D gene: .
V gene: TRBV3-1

CDR3 protein: CASSGLAGHNEQFF
CDR3 DNA: TGTGCCAGCAGTGGACTAGCGGGGCACAATGAGCAGTTCTTC
J gene: TRBJ2-1
clone size: .
D gene: TRBD2
V gene: TRBV11-2

CDR3 protein: CASSSRTEDYREQYF
CDR3 DNA: TGTGCCAGCAGTTCAAGGACGGAGGATTATCGCGAGCAGTACTTC
J gene: TRBJ2-7
clone size: .
D gene: .
V gene: TRBV12-3/TRBV12-4

CDR3 protein: CASTVLGSRETQYF
CDR3 DNA: TGCGCCAGCACCGTGCTGGGAAGTCGGGAGACCCAGTACTTC
J gene: TRBJ2-5
clone size: few
D gene: .
V gene: TRBV5-1

CDR3 protein: CSVEGGPYEQYF
CDR3 DNA: TGCAGCGTTGAAGGGGGGCCCTACGAGCAGTACTTC
J gene: TRBJ2-7
clone size: few
D gene: .
V gene: TRBV29-1

CDR3 protein: CANSPRGLFESSGNTIYF
CDR3 DNA: TGTGCCAACAGCCCCCGAGGACTGTTCGAGAGCTCTGGAAACACCATATATTTT
J gene: TRBJ1-3
clone size: .
D gene: .
V gene: TRBV15

CDR3 protein: CASSLSGWNTEAFF
CDR3 DNA: TGTGCCAGCAGCTTATCGGGGTGGAACACTGAAGCTTTCTTT
J gene: TRBJ1-1
clone size: .
D gene: .
V gene: TRBV7-3

CDR3 protein: CSVTGTAISSYEQYF
CDR3 DNA: TGCAGCGTAACGGGGACAGCCATCAGCTCCTACGAGCAGTACTTC
J gene: TRBJ2-7
clone size: .
D gene: TRBD1
V gene: TRBV29-1

CDR3 protein: CASSTPQGRVTDTQYF
CDR3 DNA: TGTGCCAGCAGCACCCCGCAAGGCCGCGTCACAGATACGCAGTATTTT
J gene: TRBJ2-3
clone size: few
D gene: .
V gene: TRBV11-2